This T cell receptor (beta chain) is from a study of glioma-infiltrating T cells. Using RNA template, CDR3s of TCR alpha and beta were amplified with iRepertoire arm-PCR. For one-step reverse transcription and amplification, about 90-400 ng of tissue mRNA or PBMC total RNA was used. TCRdb re-called the multiplex PCR reads with MiXCR, one entry per CDR3 protein. The data contain around 170,000 distinct CDR3 sequences, approximately 40% of them singletons. Germline CDR1 SGHAT, CDR2 FQDESV (reference sequence). V lost 1 base, J lost 5 bases, and 12 bases stayed unmatched. The CDR3 runs to 17 residues. Whole-study results and caveats: Only very few CDR3 sequences appeared in both tissue and blood. Above-expected tissue-blood divergence occurred in all gliomas, most in low-grade ones.

Points on this clonotype: Antigen: not known.

The sample was glioma tissue, nonneoplastic brain tissue, or PBMCs (not recorded which). V usage is TRBV11-1 and J usage is TRBJ2-7; 9 bases line up with TRBD2. This sequence was found in a human donor with low-grade glioma or glioblastoma, undergoing nonglioma brain surgery, or in good health (not recorded which). The CDR3: CASSLERVTSGWDEQYF. In nucleotides, the CDR3 is TGTGCCAGCAGCTTAGAAAGGGTGACTAGCGGATGGGACGAGCAGTACTTC.